This T cell receptor beta chain emerged from a study of a mutant IDH1 vaccine in newly diagnosed glioma. Study overall: The patients received vaccinations eight times, in weeks 1, 3, 5, 7, 11, 15, 19 and 23. The start of vaccination came 4-6 weeks after radiotherapy alone, or with temozolomide cycles.

This CDR3 comprises 12 residues. Germline V CDR1 and CDR2: SQVTM, ANQGSEA. V was clipped by 6 bases and J by 6 bases; unmatched bases: 5. Described time point: week 5, during vaccination. Doses consisted of 300 ug of mutant IDH1 20-mer peptide each, paired with topical imiquimod. About this clone: Its antigen is not known.

Data came from immunoSEQ multiplex PCR; TCRdb stores just in-frame clones and leaves some out. In the table there are 38,000 or so clones, 80% to 95% of which are singletons. Study conclusions and caveats: Pseudoprogression showed no apparent link to changes in top peripheral T cell clonotypes.

This sequence originates from a man over 45 with glioma. The sample was PBMCs, taken from a glioma patient whose treatment included an IDH1 peptide vaccine. This chain links TRBV29-1 with TRBJ1-2; TRBD1 matches 9 bases. The CDR3 loop reads CSVAGTGNGYTF. As DNA, the CDR3 is TGCAGCGTCGCCGGGACAGGGAATGGCTACACCTTC. Drawing the rest from reference TRBV29-1 and TRBJ1-2, the complete variable domain is SAVISQKPSRDICQRGTSLTIQCQVDSQVTMMFWYRQQPGQSLTLIATANQGSEATYESGFVIDKFPISRPNLTFSTLTVSNMSPEDSSIYLCSVAGTGNGYTFGSGTRLTVV.